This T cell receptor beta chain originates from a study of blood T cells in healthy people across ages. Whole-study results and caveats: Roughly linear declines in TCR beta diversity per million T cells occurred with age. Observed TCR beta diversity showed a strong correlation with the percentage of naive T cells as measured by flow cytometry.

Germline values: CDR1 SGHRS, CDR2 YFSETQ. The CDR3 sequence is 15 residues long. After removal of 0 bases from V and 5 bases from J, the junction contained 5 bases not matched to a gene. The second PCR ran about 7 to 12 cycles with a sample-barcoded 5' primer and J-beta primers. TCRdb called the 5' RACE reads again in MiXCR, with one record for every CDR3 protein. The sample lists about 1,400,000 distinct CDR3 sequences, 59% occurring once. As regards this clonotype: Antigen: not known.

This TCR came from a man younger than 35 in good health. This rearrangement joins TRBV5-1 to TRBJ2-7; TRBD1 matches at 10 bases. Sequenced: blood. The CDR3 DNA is TGCGCCAGCAGCTTGGGACAGGGGGCGTTTGACGAGCAGTACTTC. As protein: CASSLGQGAFDEQYF. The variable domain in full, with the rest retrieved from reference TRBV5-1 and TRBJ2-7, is KAGVTQTPRYLIKTRGQQVTLSCSPISGHRSVSWYQQTPGQGLQFLFEYFSETQRNKGNFPGRFSGRQFSNSRSEMNVSTLELGDSALYLCASSLGQGAFDEQYFGPGTRLTVT.